The entry that follows covers one TCR beta chain sequence. This sample was taken from a study of technical replicates of blood from a few donors. Method: immunoSEQ multiplex PCR; TCRdb's copy keeps in-frame clones and lacks some. Seen here are about 85,000 clones, roughly 94% observed once, and the top ten hold less than 0.3%. Sequencing was carried out using T cells isolated from PBMCs. The clonotype originates from a human donor in good health.

CDR3 residues: CASSQETGMNTEAFF. Written as DNA, the CDR3 is TGCGCCAGCAGCCAAGAGACGGGGATGAACACTGAAGCTTTCTTT. The rearrangement joins TRBV4-1 to TRBJ1-1; no reliable D call. V lost 0 bases and J lost 0, with 8 bases in between. The germline V gene has CDR1 MGHRA and CDR2 YSYEKL. The CDR3 has 15 amino acids.